The clone carrying this TCR beta chain showed up many times. Amplified TCR beta CDR3 regions derived from RNA transcripts. When the TCR CDR3 underwent first-round RT-PCR, the HTBI primer set was used. Each CDR3 protein gets one entry after TCRdb re-called the multiplex PCR reads with MiXCR. In the table there are about 620,000 distinct CDR3 sequences, 15% to 20% of which are singletons. The data were obtained in a study of T cells in Graves' hyperthyroidism and ophthalmopathy. The ends were cut back, 4 bases at V and 3 bases at J, with 13 bases in the middle. This CDR3 has 15 residues. Germline loops: CDR1 SGHAT, CDR2 FQNNGV.

The gene calls are TRBV11-2 and TRBJ1-5; possibly TRBD1 for D (5 bases). Material for sequencing was blood. The receptor's source is a young woman with Graves' hyperthyroidism. The CDR3 coding sequence is TGTGCCAGCAGCTCGTTGGGGGGAAACAATCAGCCCCAGCATTTT. Its translation is CASSSLGGNNQPQHF.